This T cell receptor (beta chain) was observed in a study of T cell repertoires in cytomegalovirus infection (dated by TCRdb to the late 2010s). Study-level background: Peptide stimulations targeted recently identified HLA-C-restricted CMV epitopes, whose presentation resists viral immunomodulation, together with well-studied HLA-B-restricted epitopes. Donor HLA type was relevant to the analysis, as public TCR beta signatures indicated carriage of CMV infection together with the matching HLA type.

What the work shows at the level of the full study, not this receptor alone: In both this cohort and an independent cohort of some 380 donors, the cumulative frequency of public TCR beta family members distinguished carriers of CMV infection plus the relevant HLA type. The ex vivo response was dominated by HLA-C-restricted CMV-specific TCR beta clonotypes, which also provided the single most frequent clonotype in two of eight donors.

To note about this clonotype: The antigen it recognizes is unknown. Base qualities were left out, and no much larger clone turns up one base away.

The sequencing machine was an Illumina HiSeq 1500. The raw public reads went through TCRdb reprocessing: fastp at Q25, MiXCR clone calling, in-frame beta chains kept. Under each unique CDR3 protein, matching rows form one entry showing the most common genes and DNA. The sample records about 770,000 distinct CDR3 sequences, about 29% of which are singletons. Clones ranked in the top ten supply 10% to 15% of the sample. The treatment or condition tag for this specimen amounts to: in vitro stimulation with specific CMV peptide epitopes to enrich CMV-specific T cells. V trim: 5 bases; J trim: 3 bases; unmatched bases: 9. In the germline V gene, CDR1 corresponds to SGHVS and CDR2 to FNYEAQ. The CDR3 runs 16 amino acids, cysteine and phenylalanine included. Of all the DNA, just the CDR3 is kept, 48 bases in frame from base 1.

Rearrangement joined TRBV7-6 to TRBJ1-4; TRBD1 lines up with 7 middle nucleotides. Sequenced here: cultured CD8+ T cells from PBMCs, sampled from culture after CMV antigen stimulation. The TCR sequence derives from a human donor in good health (CMV status not recorded). Some clones in this sample may be carry-over from other donors' samples. The DNA sequence is as follows: TGTGCCAGCAGCCTTGGACAGGCTCCTCCTAATGAAAAACTGTTTTTT. This yields the protein CASSLGQAPPNEKLFF.